This TCR beta chain was documented in a study of T cell changes during pregnancy in multiple sclerosis. The CDR3 length is 15 residues. V dropped 5 bases and J dropped 8; count of bases not matched to a gene: 8. Germline V gives CDR1 SGHTA, CDR2 FQGNSA. This clone was detected only a few times. Sequenced by immunoSEQ multiplex PCR; TCRdb stores in-frame clones only, minus some. This table holds approximately 79,000 clones, just over 90% found once. The J gene is TRBJ1-6, the V gene TRBV7-2; 8 bases are a match to TRBD1. Sequenced here: peripheral blood, sampled in the second trimester of pregnancy. The receptor was isolated from a female donor in good health, enrolled as a control in a pregnancy study. The CDR3 reads CASSGDRRTYSPLHF. The CDR3 region has the DNA TGTGCCAGCAGCGGGGACAGGAGGACCTATTCACCCCTCCACTTT.